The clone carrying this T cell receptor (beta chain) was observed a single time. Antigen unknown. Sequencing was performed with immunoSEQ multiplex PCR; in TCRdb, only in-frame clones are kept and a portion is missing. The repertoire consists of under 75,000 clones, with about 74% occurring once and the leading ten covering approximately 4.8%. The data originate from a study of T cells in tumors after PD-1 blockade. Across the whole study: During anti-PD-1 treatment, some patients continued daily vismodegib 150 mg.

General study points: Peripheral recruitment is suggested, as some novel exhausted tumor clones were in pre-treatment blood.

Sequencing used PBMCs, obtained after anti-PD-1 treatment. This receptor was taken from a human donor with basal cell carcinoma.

CDR3: CASSLNRQGPNTEAFF. CDR3 DNA sequence: TGTGCCAGCAGTTTGAACCGACAGGGACCAAACACTGAAGCTTTCTTT. The V and J genes are TRBV28 and TRBJ1-1; TRBD1 agrees at 7 bases. CDR1 is MDHEN, CDR2 SYDVKM, per germline. The V gene end was trimmed by 3 bases and the J gene end by 2 bases; junction bases not matched to a gene: 9. The CDR3 totals 16 residues.